The rows below give T cell receptor beta chains drawn from one sample of a study of T cell responses to AZD1222 COVID-19 vaccine. Profiled with immunoSEQ multiplex PCR; TCRdb holds only in-frame clones, not every one. This sample has 26,000 or so clones, with 92% found just once. The input for sequencing was peripheral blood, taken 28 days after the second AZD1222 dose. The receptors stem from an adult who received the AZD1222 COVID-19 vaccine. Each CDR3 is given with its conserved first and last residue. A D gene is named only where the DNA matches it firmly. Not all rows give a size; the values are once, few, many and, for expanded clones, a class.

size: .; V: TRBV2; D: .; J: TRBJ2-5; CDR3: CASTRDTTQETQYF; DNA: TGTGCCAGCACGAGAGACACAACCCAAGAGACCCAGTACTTC
size: .; V: TRBV24-1; D: TRBD1; J: TRBJ1-3; CDR3: CATSDSRQGRNTIYF; DNA: TGTGCCACCAGTGATTCCAGACAGGGGAGAAACACCATATATTTT
size: .; V: TRBV12-5; D: TRBD1; J: TRBJ2-2; CDR3: CASGQYRGPVTGELFF; DNA: TGTGCTAGTGGACAATACAGGGGGCCAGTGACCGGGGAGCTGTTTTTT
size: .; V: TRBV10-3; D: TRBD2; J: TRBJ2-1; CDR3: CAISESSGILNEQFF; DNA: TGTGCCATCAGTGAGTCTAGCGGGATTCTTAATGAGCAGTTCTTC
size: .; V: TRBV6-6; D: .; J: TRBJ2-6; CDR3: CASSVRLTSGANVLTF; DNA: TGTGCCAGCAGTGTTAGACTTACCTCTGGGGCCAACGTCCTGACTTTC
size: .; V: TRBV28; D: .; J: TRBJ1-1; CDR3: CASSRAVNTEAFF; DNA: TGTGCCAGCAGCCGCGCCGTGAACACTGAAGCTTTCTTT
size: .; V: TRBV18; D: TRBD1; J: TRBJ1-5; CDR3: CASSQGQGVNQPQHF; DNA: TGTGCCAGCTCACAGGGACAGGGGGTGAATCAGCCCCAGCATTTT
size: once; V: TRBV7-9; D: TRBD1; J: TRBJ2-5; CDR3: CASSLFLPGTDIIQETQYF; DNA: TGTGCCAGCAGCTTATTTCTCCCCGGGACAGACATAATCCAAGAGACCCAGTACTTC
size: .; V: TRBV19; D: .; J: TRBJ1-5; CDR3: CASSKGWGQPQHF; DNA: TGTGCCAGTAGTAAGGGGTGGGGACAGCCCCAGCATTTT
size: .; V: TRBV5-1; D: .; J: TRBJ2-7; CDR3: CASSSAGHSGEQYF; DNA: TGCGCCAGCAGCTCGGCGGGACACTCTGGGGAGCAGTACTTC
size: .; V: TRBV27; D: .; J: TRBJ2-5; CDR3: CASRRWTEIETQYF; DNA: TGTGCCAGCAGGCGATGGACGGAAATAGAGACCCAGTACTTC
size: .; V: TRBV21-1; D: .; J: TRBJ1-5; CDR3: CASKNRQLYSNQPQHF; DNA: TGTGCCAGCAAAAATAGACAGTTATATAGCAATCAGCCCCAGCATTTT
size: .; V: TRBV28; D: .; J: TRBJ1-5; CDR3: CASRSPREPQHF; DNA: TGTGCCAGCAGATCCCCTCGCGAACCCCAGCATTTT
size: .; V: TRBV19; D: .; J: TRBJ1-3; CDR3: CASGNGQTHSGNTIYF; DNA: TGTGCCAGTGGAAACGGACAGACGCACTCTGGAAACACCATATATTTT
size: .; V: TRBV15; D: TRBD1; J: TRBJ1-6; CDR3: CATSNKDRGNSPLHF; DNA: TGTGCCACCAGCAACAAAGACAGGGGAAATTCACCCCTCCACTTT
size: .; V: TRBV21-1; D: .; J: TRBJ1-5; CDR3: CASSNIAPGEDQPQHF; DNA: TGTGCCAGCAGCAATATAGCCCCAGGGGAGGATCAGCCCCAGCATTTT
size: .; V: TRBV6-5; D: .; J: TRBJ1-5; CDR3: CASSSTEGGNQPQHF; DNA: TGTGCCAGCAGCTCCACAGAGGGTGGCAATCAGCCCCAGCATTTT
size: .; V: TRBV3-1/TRBV3-2; D: TRBD1; J: TRBJ2-1; CDR3: CASSPVTGQGHIEQFF; DNA: TGTGCCAGCAGCCCAGTTACGGGACAGGGTCATATTGAGCAGTTCTTC
size: .; V: TRBV11-3; D: .; J: TRBJ2-1; CDR3: CASSPDGGRDEQFF; DNA: TGTGCCAGCAGCCCCGACGGGGGGCGGGATGAGCAGTTCTTC
size: .; V: TRBV2; D: TRBD2; J: TRBJ2-7; CDR3: CASLGGSYEQYF; DNA: TGTGCCAGCCTGGGGGGGTCCTACGAGCAGTACTTC
size: .; V: TRBV5-4; D: TRBD2; J: TRBJ2-5; CDR3: CASSFRGLAGQETQYF; DNA: TGTGCCAGCAGCTTTCGGGGACTAGCGGGACAAGAGACCCAGTACTTC
size: .; V: TRBV5-4; D: .; J: TRBJ2-5; CDR3: CASSWTDQETQYF; DNA: TGTGCCAGCAGCTGGACAGACCAAGAGACCCAGTACTTC
size: .; V: TRBV2; D: .; J: TRBJ1-1; CDR3: CASSEAAGPAEAFF; DNA: TGTGCCAGCAGTGAAGCAGCGGGGCCAGCTGAAGCTTTCTTT